This TCR beta chain originates from a study of blood T cell repertoires in COVID-19. Study background: The samples span acute and convalescent COVID-19 from the United States, Italy and Spain. In each case, the material was cDNA or gDNA derived from T cells, B-cell-depleted T cells, or PBMCs.

The CDR3 contains 13 residues. Seattle participants joined during active infection and were tracked over time. Authors' processing steps: Nucleated cell number was recorded as an estimate derived from reference gene primer amplification. This table comes from immunoSEQ multiplex PCR, and its TCRdb copy is limited to in-frame clones, with some not included. V and J calls and clone size are copied from that table; D and trimming were computed from the DNA. The sample lists tens of thousands of clones, about 80% occurring once. The J gene is TRBJ2-7, the V gene TRBV12-3 or TRBV12-4; no clear D gene. This sequence originates from a man aged 55 to 70 with COVID-19, enrolled during active disease. Sequencing was carried out using peripheral blood. The CDR3 nucleotides are TGTGCTTCGGGTTCCTGGAGCTCCTACGAGCAGTACTTC. As protein: CASGSWSSYEQYF.